This T cell receptor (beta chain) was obtained from a study of T cells expressing NK-cell markers. Study as a whole: Sorted CD3+CD56+NKG2C+, CD3+CD56+NKG2C- and CD3+CD56-NKG2C+ T cells supplied TCR beta repertoires. The study sequenced eight donors, seven HCMV-seropositive and one seronegative. Findings and limits, study-wide: Also leading the CD3+CD56-NKG2C+ fraction in a handful of donors were these clonotypes.

One entry per CDR3 protein, without DNA, is what TCRdb gives after re-calling the 5' RACE reads. This table lists 300,000 to 500,000 distinct CDR3 sequences. The CDR3 is 16 amino acids. Germline assignment: CDR1 LGHDT and CDR2 YNNKEL (reference sequence). Details on this clonotype: The target antigen is unknown.

The sample taken for sequencing was blood T cells: a sorted CD56 or NKG2C T cell subset, CD4+ or CD8+ T cells, or bulk PBMC T cells (not recorded which). The V and J genes are TRBV3-1 and TRBJ2-6. The origin of this receptor is a woman aged 45-65 years in good health. CDR3 residues: CASSQDVPGGANVLTF. Full variable domain (rest looked up from reference TRBV3-1 and TRBJ2-6): DTAVSQTPKYLVTQMGNDKSIKCEQNLGHDTMYWYKQDSKKFLKIMFSYNNKELIINETVPNRFSPKSPDKAHLNLHINSLELGDSAVYFCASSQDVPGGANVLTFGAGSRLTVL.